A selection of T cell receptor beta chains follows, all from one sample in a study of T cells after posttransplantation cyclophosphamide. The method was immunoSEQ multiplex PCR; TCRdb's version includes in-frame clones alone and lacks a portion of them. The sample includes approximately 5,100 clones, 73% of them seen just once. This sample comprised PBMCs, obtained about 340 days after allogeneic stem cell transplant with calcineurin inhibitor and methotrexate. The source of these receptors is a female patient in her fifties who received an allogeneic stem cell transplant from an unrelated donor, was CMV-positive, and had acute and chronic GVHD. Some T cells may have come from the graft donor. The CDR3 runs from the conserved cysteine through the conserved F or W. The D gene is left open where the match is weak. Clone size is not always given. Where it is, it says once, few, many or a class for expanded clones.

V	D	J	size	length	DNA	CDR3
TRBV6-5	TRBD1	TRBJ1-1	.	13	TGTGCCAGCAGTGGACAGGGACGCACTGAAGCTTTCTTT	CASSGQGRTEAFF
TRBV4-1	.	TRBJ2-7	.	14	TGCGCCAGCAGCCAAGGGTACTTCTCCTACGAGCAGTACTTC	CASSQGYFSYEQYF
TRBV6-5	.	TRBJ1-1	.	13	TGTGCCAGCAGTCGGAACAGGTTCGCTGAAGCTTTCTTT	CASSRNRFAEAFF
TRBV6-5	.	TRBJ1-5	.	14	TGTGCCAGCAGTAACTATCGTAGCAATCAGCCCCAGCATTTT	CASSNYRSNQPQHF
TRBV14	.	TRBJ2-7	.	13	TGTGCCAGCAGCCCCCTTTCCAGGGACGAGCAGTACTTC	CASSPLSRDEQYF
TRBV11-2	.	TRBJ1-1	.	18	TGTGCCAGCAGCTTAGATGAGCCGGGATCGGGAAGGCGCACTGAAGCTTTCTTT	CASSLDEPGSGRRTEAFF
TRBV7-9	.	TRBJ2-1	.	13	TGTGCCAGCATCAATTTGGGGGGTTTTGAGCAGTTCTTC	CASINLGGFEQFF
TRBV27	.	TRBJ2-7	.	14	TGTGCCAGCGCGCGTAGCGTATACTCCTACGAGCAGTACTTC	CASARSVYSYEQYF
TRBV5-1	.	TRBJ1-1	.	15	TGCGCCAGCAGCCCTAGGGGGAGGGAGAACACTGAAGCTTTCTTT	CASSPRGRENTEAFF
TRBV7-2	.	TRBJ1-5	.	16	TGTGCCAGCAGCCATCGTCCCGGGACTGGAAATCAGCCCCAGCATTTT	CASSHRPGTGNQPQHF
TRBV5-1	.	TRBJ1-4	few	15	TGCGCCAGCAGCTTGGTACCAGGGACTAATGAAAAACTGTTTTTT	CASSLVPGTNEKLFF
TRBV10-3	.	TRBJ1-1	.	12	TGTGCCATCAGTGGAGGAGTCAGGGTGGCTTTCTTT	CAISGGVRVAFF
TRBV4-1	.	TRBJ2-1	few	14	TGCGCCAGCGGTACAGAGAGCTCCTACAATGAGCAGTTCTTC	CASGTESSYNEQFF
TRBV28	TRBD1	TRBJ2-7	.	14	TGTGCCAGCAGTTTAGGGACAGCCCGCTACGAGCAGTACTTC	CASSLGTARYEQYF
TRBV28	TRBD2	TRBJ2-3	.	14	TGTGCCAGCACCGAAGCGGGAACGGGAGATACGCAGTATTTT	CASTEAGTGDTQYF
TRBV5-1	TRBD1	TRBJ1-5	.	16	TGCGCCAGCAGCTTGGGTCTCAGGGGGGCAAATCAGCCCCAGCATTTT	CASSLGLRGANQPQHF